These 26 T cell receptor beta chains were all obtained from the same sample, sequenced in a study of radiation and T cells in renal cell carcinoma. Using immunoSEQ multiplex PCR, the repertoire was profiled, and TCRdb retains in-frame clones only, with some absent. The table has some 100,000 clones, approximately 82% seen once. Sample time point: blood 4 weeks post-SBRT, at nephrectomy. The treatment is: 15 Gy SBRT to primary tumor, nephrectomy 4 weeks later. This specimen consisted of blood, obtained from a patient whose treatment included radiotherapy and nephrectomy. These receptors were obtained from a man between 60 and 75 years old with renal cell carcinoma.

The chain carries TRBV4-2 and TRBJ1-5; D might be TRBD1 (6 bases). V was cut by 7 bases and J by 6 bases, with 22 bases left in between. Germline loops: CDR1 LGHNA, CDR2 YNFKEQ. This CDR3 contains 16 residues. CDR3 coding DNA: TGTGCCAGCACTCAAACATCCGGACAGCTTATTCAGCCCCAGCATTTT. Translating gives CASTQTSGQLIQPQHF.

The chain is built from TRBV7-9 and TRBJ2-7, with TRBD2 identical over 11 bases. The germline CDR1 and CDR2 sequences are SEHNR and FQNEAQ (reference sequence). There are 17 residues in the CDR3. V shed 6 bases and J 5 bases; nucleotides not matched to a gene: 15. CDR3 DNA sequence: TGTGCCAGCAGTTCCTCAGTCCGGACTAGCGGGTCTCACGAGCAGTACTTC. It codes for CASSSSVRTSGSHEQYF.

This sequence joins TRBV5-1 and TRBJ1-1; D gene unclear. Germline CDR1 and CDR2: SGHRS and YFSETQ. This CDR3 is 12 amino acids long. V was pared by 2 bases and J by 6 bases, with 8 bases between. CDR3 in amino acids: CASSFTGAEAFF. In nucleotides, the CDR3 is TGCGCCAGCAGCTTCACCGGGGCTGAAGCTTTCTTT.

The rearrangement joins TRBV10-2 to TRBJ2-1; D gene unclear. CDR3 length: 13 amino acids. Trimming cost V 0 bases and J 8 bases, with 8 bases left between them. Germline CDR1 is WSHSY and CDR2 is SAAADI. CDR3: CASSESTWDEQFF. For the CDR3, the DNA is TGCGCCAGCAGTGAGTCGACCTGGGATGAGCAGTTCTTC.

The chain carries TRBV6-5 and TRBJ2-2; possibly TRBD1 for D (5 bases). V was shortened by 3 bases and J by 6 bases, with 14 bases between the two germline ends. Germline loops: CDR1 MNHEY, CDR2 SVGAGI. This CDR3 is built from 15 residues. The CDR3 DNA reads as TGTGCCAGCAGTTATATTCAGGGTCGTTCCGGGGAGCTGTTTTTT. Encoded protein: CASSYIQGRSGELFF.

This clone showed up just a few times. V and J are TRBV27 and TRBJ1-1, with TRBD1 matching 9 bases. CDR1 MNHEY and CDR2 SMNVEV come from the germline V gene (reference sequence). The V gene end was trimmed by 2 bases and the J gene end by 1 base; junction bases not matched to a gene: 11. The CDR3 loop spans 18 amino acids. The CDR3 region is CASSLVYRGRGWNTEAFF. The CDR3 DNA is TGTGCCAGCAGTTTAGTTTACAGGGGGCGCGGATGGAACACTGAAGCTTTCTTT.

In this sample, this clone turned up once. The gene calls are TRBV6-6 and TRBJ2-7; the match to TRBD1 covers 8 bases. Germline values: CDR1 MNHNY, CDR2 SVGAGI (reference sequence). The CDR3 is made up of 15 amino acids. Trimming cost V 6 bases and J 1 base; bases outside gene matches: 8. CDR3 sequence (DNA): TGTGCCAGCAGACCCACCGGACAGGGATCCTACGAGCAGTACTTC. Translating gives CASRPTGQGSYEQYF.

This clone was seen a single time. V is TRBV9 and J is TRBJ1-3; D remains ambiguous. V was cut by 1 base and J by 0 bases, with 2 bases left in between. The CDR3 consists of 13 residues. Germline V gives CDR1 SGDLS, CDR2 YYNGEE. In DNA form, the CDR3 reads TGTGCCAGCAGCGTATACTCTGGAAACACCATATATTTT. Translating gives CASSVYSGNTIYF.

This clone was seen a single time. The chain uses TRBV30 and TRBJ1-6, with a weak D call TRBD1 (5 bases). Germline-derived CDR1 and CDR2 are GTSNPN and SVGIG (reference sequence). The CDR3 is made up of 13 amino acids. Trimming removed 2 bases from V and 7 bases from J, with 9 bases in between. The chain's CDR3 is CAWSRSGNSPLHF. The DNA of the CDR3 is TGTGCCTGGAGTAGATCAGGGAATTCACCCCTCCACTTT.

This clone came up a few times. V gene TRBV25-1 combines with J gene TRBJ1-1; possibly TRBD1 for D (5 bases). Trimming took 8 bases from V and 2 from J, leaving 12 bases between them. This CDR3 contains 13 residues. The germline CDR1 and CDR2 sequences are MGHDK and SYGVNS. CDR3 nucleotide sequence: TGTGCCAGCGGGGAGACAGAAAACACTGAAGCTTTCTTT. This sequence encodes CASGETENTEAFF. Supplemented by reference TRBV25-1 and TRBJ1-1, the full variable domain reads EADIYQTPRYLVIGTGKKITLECSQTMGHDKMYWYQQDPGMELHLIHYSYGVNSTEKGDLSSESTVSRIRTEHFPLTLESARPSHTSQYLCASGETENTEAFFGQGTRLTVV.

The chain links TRBV5-1 to TRBJ2-2, with D tentatively TRBD2 (6 bases). CDR1 is SGHRS and CDR2 is YFSETQ in the germline V gene. Trimming removed 0 bases at V and 5 bases at J, with 11 bases between. The CDR3 consists of 15 residues. The CDR3 reads CASSLAESGTGELFF. The CDR3 coding sequence is TGCGCCAGCAGCTTGGCTGAAAGCGGGACCGGGGAGCTGTTTTTT.

The gene calls are TRBV5-1 and TRBJ2-2, with D perhaps matching TRBD1 or TRBD2 (5 bases each). CDR1 is SGHRS, CDR2 YFSETQ, per germline. V was shortened by 4 bases and J by 7 bases, with 17 bases between the two germline ends. The CDR3 extends over 15 amino acids. This CDR3 reads CASSGSQGPSGELFF. The DNA for the CDR3 is TGCGCCAGCAGCGGCTCGCAGGGACCAAGCGGGGAGCTGTTTTTT.

The chain links TRBV11-1 to TRBJ2-7; 12 positions match TRBD2. Losses at the gene ends were 5 bases for V and 2 bases for J; bases not matched to a gene: 10. This CDR3 has 17 amino acids. Germline CDR1 reads SGHAT; CDR2 reads FQDESV (reference sequence). The CDR3 region is CASSPAASGRVAYEQYF. The DNA of the CDR3 is TGTGCCAGCAGCCCTGCGGCTAGCGGGAGGGTCGCCTACGAGCAGTACTTC.

CDR3 in amino acids: CSAQGTYGYTF. Written as DNA, the CDR3 is TGCAGTGCTCAGGGGACCTATGGCTACACCTTC. The gene calls are TRBV20-1 and TRBJ1-2; possibly TRBD1 for D (6 bases). Looked up from germline, CDR1 is DFQATT and CDR2 is SNEGSKA (reference sequence). V lost 5 bases to trimming and J lost 4 bases, with 8 bases between them. The CDR3 covers 11 residues.

The chain links TRBV28 to TRBJ1-5; no definite D call. Germline lookup yields CDR1 MDHEN and CDR2 SYDVKM. The CDR3 totals 12 residues. V lost 2 bases, J lost 8 bases, and 7 bases lay in between. This chain's CDR3 is CASSLSLEPQHF. DNA of the CDR3: TGTGCCAGCAGTTTAAGTCTGGAGCCCCAGCATTTT.

This chain uses TRBV2 with TRBJ2-7; 12 positions match TRBD2. The CDR3 runs to 15 residues. Per the germline V gene, CDR1 is SNHLY and CDR2 is FYNNEI. Germline trimming cut 4 bases from V and 6 bases from J; bases unmatched to any gene: 7. The CDR3 nucleotides read TGTGCCAGCAGTGCCCTAGCGGGAGGGCCGGGCGAGCAGTACTTC. Translation gives CASSALAGGPGEQYF.

The gene calls are TRBV7-2 and TRBJ2-7; no firm D call. Trimming took off 3 bases at V and 0 bases at J, with 3 bases between the two ends. In germline, CDR1 is SGHTA, CDR2 FQGNSA. The CDR3 totals 12 residues. The CDR3: CASSFSSYEQYF. As DNA, the CDR3 is TGTGCCAGCAGCTTTAGCTCCTACGAGCAGTACTTC. The whole variable domain, remainder taken from reference TRBV7-2 and TRBJ2-7, is GAGVSQSPSNKVTEKGKDVELRCDPISGHTALYWYRQSLGQGLEFLIYFQGNSAPDKSGLPSDRFSAERTGGSVSTLTIQRTQQEDSAVYLCASSFSSYEQYFGPGTRLTVT.

This chain uses TRBV7-3 with TRBJ2-2; 10 nucleotides align to TRBD2. J was trimmed by 4 bases and V by 4 bases; bases with no gene match: 15. CDR1 SGHTA and CDR2 FQGTGA come from the germline V gene. This CDR3 region has 19 residues. The DNA for the CDR3 is TGTGCCAGCAGCTACAACCTAGCGGGAGTAGGGGTGAGCACCGGGGAGCTGTTTTTT. As protein: CASSYNLAGVGVSTGELFF.

This clone was counted once. The rearrangement uses TRBV30 and TRBJ2-7, with D perhaps TRBD1 or TRBD2 (5 bases each). This CDR3 has 13 residues. Germline V lookup: CDR1 GTSNPN, CDR2 SVGIG (reference sequence). Trimming shortened V by 3 bases and J by 0 bases, and 9 bases separated the two germline ends. The CDR3 loop is CAWRRDGSYEQYF. The CDR3 DNA reads TGTGCCTGGAGGAGGGACGGCTCCTACGAGCAGTACTTC.

The gene calls are TRBV27 and TRBJ2-1; 8 bases are shared with TRBD1. Germline V CDR1 and CDR2: MNHEY, SMNVEV (reference sequence). The ends lost 5 bases at V and 6 bases at J; junction bases unmatched: 3. The CDR3 consists of 13 residues. CDR3 in DNA: TGTGCCAGCAGTGTACAGGGGGTCAATGAGCAGTTCTTC. Translation: CASSVQGVNEQFF.

Worth noting for this clone: Germline is not matched at one junction end, which may reflect a read error. This chain connects TRBV19 to TRBJ2-2; D assignment may be TRBD1 or TRBD2 (5 bases each). CDR1 is LNHDA, CDR2 SQIVND, per germline (reference sequence). This CDR3 region has 15 residues. The CDR3 here is CASRIGTLNTGELFF. The CDR3, as DNA: TGTGCCAGTAGGATAGGGACCTTGAACACCGGGGAGCTGTTTTTT.

The chain carries TRBV19 and TRBJ2-5; TRBD1 is a possible D gene (6 bases). Looked up from germline, CDR1 is LNHDA and CDR2 is SQIVND (reference sequence). This CDR3 spans 12 amino acids. V gave up 9 bases and J gave up 4 bases, with 12 bases separating them. CDR3 nucleotides: TGTGCCAGCAAGCAGGGGTCAGAGACCCAGTACTTC. Translation: CASKQGSETQYF.

This clone was counted once. V gene TRBV9 combines with J gene TRBJ2-7; D is possibly TRBD1 (6 bases). The V gene's germline CDR1 is SGDLS and CDR2 YYNGEE. This CDR3 region has 13 residues. V lost 2 bases, J lost 7 bases, and 13 bases lay in between. This chain's CDR3 is CASSVALGGEQYF. CDR3 in DNA: TGTGCCAGCAGCGTGGCTTTAGGGGGAGAGCAGTACTTC.

The rearrangement uses TRBV7-9 and TRBJ2-7; perhaps TRBD2 as D (5 bases). The CDR3 is 15 amino acids. The germline gives CDR1 SEHNR, CDR2 FQNEAQ (reference sequence). V lost 5 bases and J 2 bases, leaving 16 bases between the germline ends. The CDR3 DNA reads as TGTGCCAGCAGCCCCGCCCCTTCCGGGACCTACGAGCAGTACTTC. This encodes CASSPAPSGTYEQYF. Full variable domain (missing parts from reference TRBV7-9 and TRBJ2-7): DTGVSQNPRHKITKRGQNVTFRCDPISEHNRLYWYRQTLGQGPEFLTYFQNEAQLEKSRLLSDRFSAERPKGSFSTLEIQRTEQGDSAMYLCASSPAPSGTYEQYFGPGTRLTVT.

Worth noting for this clone: The same CDR3 is also encoded by other DNA sequences in this sample. This chain links TRBV7-2 with TRBJ2-7; D remains unclear. V lost 2 bases, J lost 6 bases, and 5 bases lay in between. CDR1 SGHTA and CDR2 FQGNSA come from the germline V gene. This CDR3 has 11 residues. In DNA form, the CDR3 reads TGTGCCAGCAGCTTATTGCGCGAGCAGTACTTC. Its translation: CASSLLREQYF.

This chain uses TRBV19 with TRBJ2-3; D unclear. Per germline, CDR1 LNHDA and CDR2 SQIVND (reference sequence). This CDR3 is built from 14 residues. Trimming pared 5 bases from V and 5 bases from J, leaving 14 bases between. The CDR3 bases are TGTGCCAGTAGTGAAACCCTTACGAGAGATACGCAGTATTTT. Amino acids: CASSETLTRDTQYF.